Each of the 23 T cell receptor beta chains below was sequenced from the same sample in a study of human T cells and chemical hapten exposure (dated by TCRdb to the early 2020s). Libraries were made using RACE. Sequencing used a NextSeq 500. TCRdb's own reprocessing of the public reads used fastp at Q25 and MiXCR and kept productive beta chains. Records with the same CDR3 protein are collapsed into one entry carrying the most frequent genes and DNA. This sample holds more than 250,000 distinct CDR3 sequences; around 7.3% were observed only once. The ten largest clones represent 1.2% of the sample. What this sample's time point label stands for: pre-sensitization, week 0. This specimen's treatment or condition label, per the study, means: therapeutic diphenylcyclopropenone sensitization with weekly scalp DPC. The sample consisted of whole blood, taken in connection with sensitization to the hapten diphenylcyclopropenone (DPC). The receptors here all came from a man aged 18 to 29 with alopecia areata. Some clones in this sample may be carry-over from other donors' samples.

This chain joins TRBV5-1 and TRBJ2-2, with 7 bases lining up with TRBD1. Germline-derived CDR1 and CDR2 are SGHRS and YFSETQ. The V gene end was trimmed by 0 bases and the J gene end by 3 bases; junction bases not matched to a gene: 8. The CDR3 has 17 residues. This chain's CDR3 is CASSLEAGTDDTGELFF. In nucleotides, the CDR3 is TGCGCCAGCAGCTTGGAAGCCGGGACAGATGACACCGGGGAGCTGTTTTTT.

V and J are TRBV6-5 and TRBJ2-2; D possibly corresponds to TRBD2 (7 bases). Germline V lookup: CDR1 MNHEY, CDR2 SVGAGI. The CDR3 is made up of 16 amino acids. The V and J ends lost 1 base and 4 bases respectively, with 13 bases between them. The CDR3 DNA reads TGTGCCAGCAGTTACTTCGGGGGGCCGGGCACCGGGGAGCTGTTTTTT. Translation: CASSYFGGPGTGELFF.

The chain has TRBV7-8 and TRBJ1-2; unclear D gene. The germline V gene has CDR1 SGHVS and CDR2 FQNEAQ. The CDR3 extends over 14 amino acids. The V end was cut by 1 base, the J end by 4 bases, with 10 bases between. CDR3 protein: CASSLGGSAYGYTF. The CDR3 bases are TGTGCCAGCAGCTTAGGAGGGTCCGCCTATGGCTACACCTTC. Full variable domain (rest looked up from reference TRBV7-8 and TRBJ1-2): GAGVSQSPRYKVAKRGQDVALRCDPISGHVSLFWYQQALGQGPEFLTYFQNEAQLDKSGLPSDRFFAERPEGSVSTLKIQRTQQEDSAVYLCASSLGGSAYGYTFGSGTRLTVV.

The V and J genes are TRBV6-5 and TRBJ2-5, with a possible D match to TRBD2 (6 bases). Looked up from germline, CDR1 is MNHEY and CDR2 is SVGAGI. V shed 2 bases and J shed 2 bases, with 9 bases lying between them. There are 14 residues in the CDR3. DNA for the CDR3: TGTGCCAGCAGTTACGTGGAGGGTCAAGAGACCCAGTACTTC. Translation: CASSYVEGQETQYF.

There are a few counts of this clonotype. The J gene is TRBJ2-7, the V gene TRBV3-1; no reliable D call. The V and J ends lost 2 bases and 2 bases respectively, with 13 bases between them. Germline CDR1 LGHDT, CDR2 YNNKEL (reference sequence). The CDR3 is 15 amino acids. CDR3 sequence: CASSQPRGRTYEQYF. Here the CDR3 DNA reads TGTGCCAGCAGCCAACCCCGCGGTAGGACCTACGAGCAGTACTTC.

This clonotype was seen a few times. The chain combines TRBV7-9 with TRBJ2-5, with D hard to call. Germline V gene data show CDR1 as SEHNR and CDR2 as FQNEAQ (reference sequence). The V end was cut by 5 bases, the J end by 1 base, with 11 bases between. The CDR3 consists of 14 residues. As DNA, the CDR3 is TGTGCCAGCAGCACCCGGACGGCCCAAGAGACCCAGTACTTC. Protein product: CASSTRTAQETQYF.

V is TRBV7-2 and J is TRBJ1-5, with D tentatively TRBD1 (6 bases). Germline V gives CDR1 SGHTA, CDR2 FQGNSA. Trimming took off 3 bases at V and 6 bases at J, with 9 bases between the two ends. This CDR3 has 13 amino acids. CDR3 DNA: TGTGCCAGCAGCTTTCAGGGGCCTCAGCCCCAGCATTTT. Amino acids: CASSFQGPQPQHF.

V and J are TRBV12-3 or TRBV12-4 and TRBJ2-5, with no clear D. The CDR3 totals 13 residues. V was clipped by 7 bases and J by 2 bases, with 11 bases between them. The DNA of the CDR3 is TGTGCCAGCATCTGGGGAATTCAAGAGACCCAGTACTTC. Translated, it gives CASIWGIQETQYF.

The chain has TRBV12-3 or TRBV12-4 and TRBJ2-1, with D tentatively TRBD1 or TRBD2 (5 bases each). V gave up 3 bases and J gave up 9 bases, with 9 bases separating them. The CDR3 contains 12 residues. Here the CDR3 reads CASSFSGTEQFF. DNA for the CDR3: TGTGCCAGCAGTTTTTCGGGGACTGAGCAGTTCTTC.

The chain employs TRBV7-3 and TRBJ1-1; a weak D match, TRBD1 (5 bases). There are 14 residues in the CDR3. In germline, CDR1 is SGHTA, CDR2 FQGTGA. The V gene lost 5 bases and the J gene lost 7 bases, with 17 bases spanning the gap. Written as DNA, the CDR3 is TGTGCCAGCAGCCGGGGCCAGGGCGTAGGTGAAGCTTTCTTT. Translating gives CASSRGQGVGEAFF. The variable domain in full, completed from reference TRBV7-3 and TRBJ1-1, reads GAGVSQTPSNKVTEKGKYVELRCDPISGHTALYWYRQSLGQGPEFLIYFQGTGAADDSGLPNDRFFAVRPEGSVSTLKIQRTERGDSAVYLCASSRGQGVGEAFFGQGTRLTVV.

This clonotype has more than one count but fewer than ten. The chain joins TRBV27 to TRBJ2-6, with D hard to call. Germline-derived CDR1 and CDR2 are MNHEY and SMNVEV (reference sequence). The CDR3 spans 16 residues. V was shortened by 5 bases and J by 0 bases, with 11 bases between the two germline ends. Here the CDR3 reads CASSPQLVSGANVLTF. CDR3 DNA sequence: TGTGCCAGCAGTCCCCAACTCGTCTCTGGGGCCAACGTCCTGACTTTC.

This clonotype was seen only a few times. This chain joins TRBV9 and TRBJ2-5; a possible D gene is TRBD2 (5 bases). Trimming cost V 3 bases and J 4 bases, with 10 bases left between them. Germline V gives CDR1 SGDLS, CDR2 YYNGEE. This CDR3 comprises 13 residues. DNA for the CDR3: TGTGCCAGCAGCGGCTTCGAGGGAGAGACCCAGTACTTC. It codes for CASSGFEGETQYF. Filled out from reference TRBV9 and TRBJ2-5, the complete variable domain reads DSGVTQTPKHLITATGQRVTLRCSPRSGDLSVYWYQQSLDQGLQFLIQYYNGEERAKGNILERFSAQQFPDLHSELNLSSLELGDSALYFCASSGFEGETQYFGPGTRLLVL.

A few counts support this clonotype. The chain recombines TRBV7-2 with TRBJ2-2; perhaps TRBD2 as D (5 bases). The CDR3 loop spans 14 amino acids. Between the trimmed V and J ends, which lost 4 bases and 5 bases, there was a span of 11 bases. CDR1 and CDR2 (germline): SGHTA, FQGNSA. The CDR3 protein is CASSSRTATGELFF. DNA of the CDR3: TGTGCCAGCAGCTCCCGGACTGCTACCGGGGAGCTGTTTTTT.

There are a few counts of this clonotype. The chain joins TRBV6-5 to TRBJ1-1, with D perhaps matching TRBD1 (6 bases). Germline assignment: CDR1 MNHEY and CDR2 SVGAGI. The CDR3 is 13 amino acids. Trimming left V 6 bases short and J 7 bases short, with 15 bases between. CDR3 DNA: TGTGCCAGCAGGCTTCGGGACACAAGTGAAGCTTTCTTT. Translation: CASRLRDTSEAFF.

The chain couples TRBV6-1 to TRBJ1-1, with D unclear. The V gene's germline CDR1 is MNHNS and CDR2 SASEGT. There are 14 residues in the CDR3. V lost 3 bases, J lost 3 bases, and 11 bases lay in between. The CDR3 sequence is CASSEVHRDTEAFF. CDR3 bases: TGTGCCAGCAGTGAGGTTCACCGGGACACTGAAGCTTTCTTT.

This clonotype was counted between two and nine times. The junction and the germline gene differ at one end; a read error may be behind it. The gene calls are TRBV29-1 and TRBJ2-2; 9 bases are shared with TRBD1. Germline values: CDR1 SQVTM, CDR2 ANQGSEA. The CDR3 loop spans 14 amino acids. DNA of the CDR3: TGCAGCGCTGAACAGGGGGCGCTCACCGGGGAGCTGTTTTTT. Protein product: CSAEQGALTGELFF.

The chain recombines TRBV6-2 or TRBV6-3 with TRBJ1-1; possibly TRBD1 for D (6 bases). The CDR3 spans 14 residues. The germline V gene has CDR1 MNHEY and CDR2 SVGEGT. Trimming pared 4 bases from V and 6 bases from J, leaving 15 bases between. Here the CDR3 reads CASSSMGPGAEAFF. CDR3 bases: TGTGCCAGCAGTTCGATGGGGCCAGGGGCTGAAGCTTTCTTT.

This clonotype was observed a handful of times. This chain links TRBV3-1 with TRBJ1-5; D is unresolved. The V end lost 1 base, the J end lost 11 bases, and 18 bases lay between the germline ends. Per the germline V gene, CDR1 is LGHDT and CDR2 is YNNKEL (reference sequence). The CDR3 runs 15 residues. The CDR3 loop is CASSQGDGGLSTQHF. CDR3 bases: TGTGCCAGCAGCCAAGGTGACGGAGGTTTGTCGACCCAGCATTTT.

The table lists this clonotype with many counts. The chain couples TRBV4-1 to TRBJ2-7; 7 nucleotides match TRBD2. Germline-derived CDR1 and CDR2 are MGHRA and YSYEKL. J lost 4 bases, V lost 0 bases, and 9 bases had no gene match. CDR3 length: 16 amino acids. DNA for the CDR3: TGCGCCAGCAGCCAAGACCGAAGGCGGGGGTCTTACGAGCAGTACTTC. It is translated as CASSQDRRRGSYEQYF.

This chain joins TRBV6-1 and TRBJ2-2, with D possibly TRBD1 on 5 matching bases. The V end was cut by 7 bases, the J end by 5 bases, with 14 bases between. There are 14 residues in the CDR3. The germline CDR1 and CDR2 sequences are MNHNS and SASEGT. The chain's CDR3 is CASTLLDITGELFF. The CDR3 coding sequence is TGTGCCAGCACGCTCCTGGACATTACCGGGGAGCTGTTTTTT.

Points on this clonotype: The conserved phenylalanine or tryptophan normally closing the CDR3 is absent here, so this likely arose from a read error. The chain combines TRBV28 with TRBJ1-2, with no clear D. Germline CDR1 is MDHEN and CDR2 is SYDVKM. The V end lost 7 bases, the J end lost 1 base, and 7 bases lay between the germline ends. The CDR3 is 12 residues long. The CDR3 loop reads CASTGLNYGYTL. CDR3 nucleotides: TGTGCCAGCACCGGGCTTAACTATGGCTACACCTTA.

This clonotype was seen at least ten times. V is TRBV5-1 and J is TRBJ1-5, with TRBD1 identical over 8 bases. The germline V gene encodes CDR1 SGHRS and CDR2 YFSETQ. The CDR3 is made up of 15 amino acids. J was trimmed by 3 bases and V by 4 bases; bases with no gene match: 6. The CDR3 DNA follows: TGCGCCAGCAGCCCTGACAGGGGATCCAATCAGCCCCAGCATTTT. It codes for CASSPDRGSNQPQHF.

This clonotype was detected a few times. The chain links TRBV2 to TRBJ2-1; TRBD2 matches at 11 bases. This CDR3 spans 17 amino acids. Germline assignment: CDR1 SNHLY and CDR2 FYNNEI. Trimming took 7 bases from V and 2 from J; bases not matched to a gene: 10. CDR3 sequence: CASNARSGGDPYNEQFF. CDR3 bases: TGTGCCAGCAATGCACGTAGCGGGGGGGACCCCTACAATGAGCAGTTCTTC.